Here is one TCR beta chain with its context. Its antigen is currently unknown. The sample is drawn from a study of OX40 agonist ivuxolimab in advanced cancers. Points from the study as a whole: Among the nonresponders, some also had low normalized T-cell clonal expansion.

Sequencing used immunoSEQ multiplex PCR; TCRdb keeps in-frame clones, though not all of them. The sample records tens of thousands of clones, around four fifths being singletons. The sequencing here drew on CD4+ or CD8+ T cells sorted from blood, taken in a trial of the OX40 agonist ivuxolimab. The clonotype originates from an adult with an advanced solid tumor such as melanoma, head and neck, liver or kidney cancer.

In DNA form, the CDR3 reads TGTGCCAGCAGTTACCGGCAGGGCGGTCAGCCCCAGCATTTT. Translation gives CASSYRQGGQPQHF. V gene TRBV6-5 combines with J gene TRBJ1-5; D is perhaps TRBD1 (5 bases). V was clipped by 2 bases and J by 6 bases, with 11 bases between them. The CDR3 length is 14 residues. Germline CDR1 reads MNHEY; CDR2 reads SVGAGI.